This TCR beta chain was obtained from a study of T cells expressing NK-cell markers. The CDR3 extends over 16 amino acids. Looked up from germline, CDR1 is MGHDK and CDR2 is SYGVNS. TCRdb reprocessed the 5' RACE reads; each CDR3 protein has one entry and no DNA is given. Reported are around 470,000 distinct CDR3 sequences; the ten largest clones contain more than 1.4%. What was sequenced was blood T cells: a sorted CD56 or NKG2C T cell subset, CD4+ or CD8+ T cells, or bulk PBMC T cells (not recorded which). The TCR sequence derives from a woman aged 50 to 60 in good health. This chain links TRBV25-1 with TRBJ2-2; no DNA is available, so the TRBD2 call from TCRdb remains unchecked. CDR3 residues: CASSEFVLSGAGELFF.